These T cell receptor beta chains were read from a single sample in a study of long-term antiretroviral therapy in people with HIV. Profiled with immunoSEQ multiplex PCR; TCRdb holds only in-frame clones, not every one. In the table there are approximately 13,000 clones, 82% of which are singletons. The specimen comprised unsorted PBMCs, sampled 1.8 years before starting antiretroviral therapy. Receptors were obtained from a woman aged 40 to 50 with HIV. Each CDR3 is given with its conserved first and last residue. The D gene is left open where the match is weak. Rows may omit the clone size; those that give it use once, few, many or a size class.

>TRBJ1-2|.|.|14|TRBV2
TGTGCCAGCAGGGGGACCAGTCAGTATGGAGGCTACACCTTC
CASRGTSQYGGYTF
>TRBJ1-4|.|TRBD1|15|TRBV6-1
TGTGCCAGCAGTGATCAGACAGGGGGGAATGAAAAACTGTTTTTT
CASSDQTGGNEKLFF
>TRBJ1-6|few|.|17|TRBV2
TGTGCCAGCAGTCCTTCCGTCGGTAGCTCCTATAATTCACCCCTCCACTTT
CASSPSVGSSYNSPLHF
>TRBJ1-1|.|.|13|TRBV27
TGTGCCAGCAGTTTACAGGGAGGGACTGAAGCTTTCTTT
CASSLQGGTEAFF
>TRBJ2-3|.|TRBD1|15|TRBV2
TGTGCCAGCAGCCGACAGGGGACTAGCACAGATACGCAGTATTTT
CASSRQGTSTDTQYF
>TRBJ2-3|once|TRBD1|12|TRBV7-2
TGTGCCAGCAGCAGGGACAGGGACACGCAGTATTTT
CASSRDRDTQYF
>TRBJ1-1|.|.|15|TRBV4-1
TGCGCCAGCAGCCAAGTAAGGACGGTGAACACTGAAGCTTTCTTT
CASSQVRTVNTEAFF
>TRBJ2-7|.|.|11|TRBV28
TGTGCCAGCAGTTCCGAAGACGAGCAGTACTTC
CASSSEDEQYF
>TRBJ2-3|.|.|17|TRBV10-1
TGCGCCAGCAGTGAGTCGGGAGCCAGGACCATCACAGATACGCAGTATTTT
CASSESGARTITDTQYF
>TRBJ2-3|.|TRBD2|17|TRBV5-1
TGCGCCAGCAGCCCCCAGGGGAGCGGGAGTGGAACAGATACGCAGTATTTT
CASSPQGSGSGTDTQYF
>TRBJ2-7|few|.|16|TRBV21-1
TGTGCCAGCAGCAAAGAGGACAGATTGCACTCCTACGAGCAGTACTTC
CASSKEDRLHSYEQYF
>TRBJ1-3|once|.|15|TRBV6-5
TGTGCCAGCAGTTACTGGCCTCTGGTGGGAAACACCATATATTTT
CASSYWPLVGNTIYF
>TRBJ1-4|medium-sized|.|15|TRBV4-3
TGCGCCAGCAGCCAAGATTCCGATTCTAATGAAAAACTGTTTTTT
CASSQDSDSNEKLFF
>TRBJ2-2|.|TRBD2|17|TRBV11-2
TGTGCCAGCAGCTTTGGATCGGGACTAGCCAGTTCTGGGGAGCTGTTTTTT
CASSFGSGLASSGELFF
>TRBJ1-1|.|.|13|TRBV2
TGTGCCAGCATCCGGGGGGCCATCACTGAAGCTTTCTTT
CASIRGAITEAFF
>TRBJ1-1|.|TRBD1|15|TRBV18
TGTGCCAGCTCACCGACAGGGGGCGGGAACACTGAAGCTTTCTTT
CASSPTGGGNTEAFF
>TRBJ2-7|.|TRBD2|17|TRBV4-2
TGTGCCAGCAGCCAAGATGTGGGGACTAGCGTTTCTTACGAGCAGTACTTC
CASSQDVGTSVSYEQYF
>TRBJ2-5|.|TRBD2|15|TRBV5-1
TGCGCCAGCAGCGCGGGACTAGCGGGAGGGGAGACCCAGTACTTC
CASSAGLAGGETQYF
>TRBJ1-2|.|.|13|TRBV5-4
TGTGCCAGCAGCTTCCGTGGGCAGGATGGCTACACCTTC
CASSFRGQDGYTF
>TRBJ2-5|once|.|17|TRBV5-1
TGCGCCAGCAGCTTGGTCGGGGCGGCCGCCGAATTGGAGACCCAGTACTTC
CASSLVGAAAELETQYF
>TRBJ1-2|.|TRBD1|15|TRBV4-1
TGCGCCAGCAGCCAAGGGACAGGGGTTAACTATGGCTACACCTTC
CASSQGTGVNYGYTF
>TRBJ1-5|.|TRBD1|17|TRBV28
TGTGCCAGCAGGACAGGGTATACTTTTTCTAGCAATCAGCCCCAGCATTTT
CASRTGYTFSSNQPQHF
>TRBJ2-7|.|.|15|TRBV4-1
TGCGCCAGCAGACTTGCCGCGGGCCGTTCCTACGAGCAGTACTTC
CASRLAAGRSYEQYF
>TRBJ2-7|.|.|11|TRBV5-1
TGCGCCACCAGGGGAGGAGGCGAGCAGTACTTC
CATRGGGEQYF
>TRBJ1-2|.|.|15|TRBV6-5
TGTGCCAGCAGTAAATCGACACTTACTAACTATGGCTACACCTTC
CASSKSTLTNYGYTF
>TRBJ1-5|.|TRBD1|15|TRBV2
TGTGCCAGCACAGGATCCCGGGACAGGGGACAGCCCCAGCATTTT
CASTGSRDRGQPQHF
>TRBJ2-2|.|.|19|TRBV7-9
TGTGCCAGCAGCTTACTCGTCTATTCTCCGGACAGACCCACCGGGGAGCTGTTTTTT
CASSLLVYSPDRPTGELFF
>TRBJ2-2|.|.|15|TRBV10-3
TGTGCCATCAGTGTGATTGAATCGAACACCGGGGAGCTGTTTTTT
CAISVIESNTGELFF
>TRBJ2-3|.|TRBD2|16|TRBV19
TGTGCCAGTAGTACGACTAGCGGGAGGGCCGTGGATACGCAGTATTTT
CASSTTSGRAVDTQYF
>TRBJ1-5|.|.|13|TRBV27
TGTGCCAGCAGTTTAAAGGATTATCAGCCCCAGCATTTT
CASSLKDYQPQHF
>TRBJ2-7|few|.|16|TRBV9
TGTGCCAGCAGCCCCTCCGCTTCGACCTGGATATACGAGCAGTACTTC
CASSPSASTWIYEQYF
>TRBJ1-5|.|.|15|TRBV4-1
TGCGCCAGCAGCCAAGGGCAGGGAGGGAATCAGCCCCAGCATTTT
CASSQGQGGNQPQHF
>TRBJ2-3|.|.|15|TRBV11-2
TGTACCAGCAGCCCAGGGGCGGGACTAACTTCTGCGCAGTATTTT
CTSSPGAGLTSAQYF
>TRBJ2-7|few|.|13|TRBV21-1
TGTGCCAGCAGCAAACTAAGGGCAGGGGAGCAGTACTTC
CASSKLRAGEQYF
>TRBJ2-7|.|TRBD1|17|TRBV5-1
TGCGCCAGCAGCTCTCCAAACGGGACAGTTTTTTCCTACGAGCAGTACTTC
CASSSPNGTVFSYEQYF
>TRBJ2-2|.|TRBD1|16|TRBV30
TGTGCCTGGAGTCTTCAGGACAGGGGATACACCGGGGAGCTGTTTTTT
CAWSLQDRGYTGELFF
>TRBJ1-5|.|.|13|TRBV29-1
TGCAGCGTTGAGATCGGGGGCGGTCAGCCCCAGCATTTT
CSVEIGGGQPQHF
>TRBJ2-1|.|TRBD2|15|TRBV5-4
TGTGCCAGCAGCGCTGGACTAGCGCTCAACAATGAGCAGTTCTTC
CASSAGLALNNEQFF
>TRBJ2-2|.|.|13|TRBV4-2
TGTGCCAGCAGCCAACTGGACACCGGGGAGCTGTTTTTT
CASSQLDTGELFF
>TRBJ2-7|.|.|12|TRBV6-6
TGTGCCAGCAGCCCCGAGGGATACGAGCAGTACTTC
CASSPEGYEQYF
>TRBJ2-7|.|TRBD1|13|TRBV2
TGTGCCAGCAGGGACAGGGGCTCCTACGAGCAGTACTTC
CASRDRGSYEQYF
>TRBJ2-7|.|.|14|TRBV5-8
TGTGCCAGCAGCTTGCGGGAGTGGGACCACGAGCAGTACTTC
CASSLREWDHEQYF
>TRBJ2-1|.|TRBD2|18|TRBV4-1
TGCGCCAGCTCTATACTCCGACTAGCGGAGGGGGGTGGCAATGAGCAGTTCTTC
CASSILRLAEGGGNEQFF
>TRBJ2-3|.|TRBD2|15|TRBV2
TGTGCCAGCACACCGGGACTAGCGGCTGGCCGGGGGCAGTATTTT
CASTPGLAAGRGQYF
>TRBJ2-3|.|.|18|TRBV13
TGTGCCAGCAGCTTAGAACGGGAGGGGACAGGAGACACAGATACGCAGTATTTT
CASSLEREGTGDTDTQYF
>TRBJ2-1|.|.|13|TRBV6-4
TGTGCCAGCAGTATCCTAGGGGGGAATGAGCAGTTCTTC
CASSILGGNEQFF
>TRBJ1-1|.|.|12|TRBV5-1
TGCGCCAGCAGCGAAACAGGCTCTGAAGCTTTCTTT
CASSETGSEAFF